This T cell receptor (beta chain) originates from a study of T cells in Graves' hyperthyroidism and ophthalmopathy. Study-wide results and caveats: Ophthalmopathy was identified by the model a median around 6.9 months ahead of onset.

Germline V gene data show CDR1 as MDHEN and CDR2 as SYDVKM. Trimming at V came to 2 bases and at J to 4 bases, leaving 8 bases not matched to a gene. The CDR3 is 16 amino acids. Researchers took RNA transcripts and amplified the TCR beta CDR3 regions from them. First-round RT-PCR with HTBI primers amplified the TCR CDR3 region. A single record per CDR3 protein comes from TCRdb applying MiXCR to the multiplex PCR reads. The data show fewer than 700,000 distinct CDR3 sequences, 17% seen once. Concerning this clonotype: Antigen: not known.

Fresh peripheral blood, around 10 ml, yielded the PBMCs. The sequencing input was blood. V gene TRBV28 combines with J gene TRBJ1-5; 7 nucleotides agree with TRBD1. The receptor was derived from a woman between 18 and 29 years old with Graves' ophthalmopathy. DNA of the CDR3: TGTGCCAGCAGTTTAGACAGGGCAACTCCTAATCAGCCCCAGCATTTT. It translates to CASSLDRATPNQPQHF.